A selection of T cell receptor beta chains follows, all from one sample in a study of blood T cell repertoires in COVID-19. Repertoires were generated with immunoSEQ multiplex PCR, while TCRdb's copy carries only in-frame clones and drops some. The sample has roughly 300,000 clones, around nine tenths seen once. The sequenced sample was PBMCs or T cells enriched from blood (not recorded which). These receptors were collected from a woman between 25 and 40 years old who had recovered from COVID-19. CDR3s include the opening cysteine and the closing phenylalanine or tryptophan. Clone size is not always given. Where it is, it says once, few, many or a class for expanded clones.

v_call: TRBV29-1; clone_size: -; j_call: TRBJ2-1; cdr3_aa: CSVEVGLADNEQFF
v_call: TRBV30; clone_size: -; j_call: TRBJ2-7; cdr3_aa: CAWSSGSSYEQYF
v_call: TRBV19; clone_size: once; j_call: TRBJ2-1; cdr3_aa: CASSHAGALRDEQFF
v_call: TRBV7-6; clone_size: -; j_call: TRBJ2-2; cdr3_aa: CATKDYASNTGELFF
v_call: TRBV15; clone_size: -; j_call: TRBJ2-1; cdr3_aa: CATSRDPTSGVQGFF
v_call: TRBV6-4; clone_size: -; j_call: TRBJ2-2; cdr3_aa: CASTDQRANTGELFF
v_call: TRBV7-9; clone_size: -; j_call: TRBJ1-1; cdr3_aa: CASSLISGTEAFF
v_call: TRBV4-1; clone_size: -; j_call: TRBJ1-1; cdr3_aa: CASSQHSARGSMNTEAFF
v_call: TRBV9; clone_size: once; j_call: TRBJ1-1; cdr3_aa: CASSVADTEAFF
v_call: TRBV12-3/TRBV12-4; clone_size: few; j_call: TRBJ2-3; cdr3_aa: CASSRDYTDTQYF
v_call: TRBV5-4; clone_size: -; j_call: TRBJ2-7; cdr3_aa: CASSLVDSYEQYF
v_call: TRBV11-3; clone_size: -; j_call: TRBJ2-1; cdr3_aa: CASSPSSYNEQFF
v_call: TRBV30; clone_size: once; j_call: TRBJ1-6; cdr3_aa: CAWSVVSPYNSPLHF
v_call: TRBV10-3; clone_size: -; j_call: TRBJ1-4; cdr3_aa: CAISGTGLNEKLFF
v_call: TRBV10-1; clone_size: -; j_call: TRBJ1-1; cdr3_aa: CASSESRGRAFF
v_call: TRBV19; clone_size: once; j_call: TRBJ1-3; cdr3_aa: CASIEREHSGNTIYF
v_call: TRBV10-3; clone_size: -; j_call: TRBJ2-7; cdr3_aa: CAIRAMPGGLGEQYF
v_call: TRBV4-1; clone_size: once; j_call: TRBJ2-1; cdr3_aa: CASSPKGLAGAEQFF
v_call: TRBV6-5; clone_size: -; j_call: TRBJ2-2; cdr3_aa: CASSYGVNTGELFF
v_call: TRBV18; clone_size: -; j_call: TRBJ2-3; cdr3_aa: CASSQALSDTQYF
v_call: TRBV4-1; clone_size: -; j_call: TRBJ1-4; cdr3_aa: CASSPSGLANEKLFF
v_call: TRBV7-8; clone_size: -; j_call: TRBJ2-7; cdr3_aa: CASSLSRDRTHEQYF
v_call: TRBV7-9; clone_size: -; j_call: TRBJ1-1; cdr3_aa: CASSPLITEAFF
v_call: TRBV30; clone_size: once; j_call: TRBJ1-2; cdr3_aa: CAGRGVSNYGYTF
v_call: TRBV28; clone_size: -; j_call: TRBJ1-6; cdr3_aa: CASSSRDRGPRTYNSPLHF
v_call: TRBV7-2; clone_size: -; j_call: TRBJ2-6; cdr3_aa: CASSPRDPRGANVLTF
v_call: TRBV19; clone_size: -; j_call: TRBJ2-7; cdr3_aa: CASSGLDYEQYF
v_call: TRBV6-5; clone_size: -; j_call: TRBJ2-1; cdr3_aa: CASSLIGLAGEEQFF
v_call: TRBV7-3; clone_size: once; j_call: TRBJ2-1; cdr3_aa: CASSLTRESSYNEQFF
v_call: TRBV20-1; clone_size: -; j_call: TRBJ2-3; cdr3_aa: CSGERLDTQYF
v_call: TRBV4-1; clone_size: -; j_call: TRBJ2-1; cdr3_aa: CASSQGGLAGVRIYNEQFF
v_call: TRBV7-9; clone_size: -; j_call: TRBJ2-3; cdr3_aa: CASSLVGLAVADTQYF
v_call: TRBV27; clone_size: -; j_call: TRBJ2-1; cdr3_aa: CASSLSPVAGVYEQFF
v_call: TRBV28; clone_size: -; j_call: TRBJ2-7; cdr3_aa: CASTSAYEQYF
v_call: TRBV19; clone_size: few; j_call: TRBJ1-5; cdr3_aa: CASCSTGGNQPQHF
v_call: TRBV4-2; clone_size: -; j_call: TRBJ2-7; cdr3_aa: CASSQELAQAGYEQYF
v_call: TRBV7-2; clone_size: -; j_call: TRBJ2-7; cdr3_aa: CASSFGGSSREQYF
v_call: TRBV30; clone_size: -; j_call: TRBJ1-2; cdr3_aa: CAWSTGYGYTF
v_call: TRBV6-2/TRBV6-3; clone_size: -; j_call: TRBJ1-5; cdr3_aa: CASSQPPNQPQHF
v_call: TRBV28; clone_size: -; j_call: TRBJ2-1; cdr3_aa: CASSLAGRGEQFF
v_call: TRBV7-3; clone_size: -; j_call: TRBJ1-4; cdr3_aa: CASSATGAFGEKLFF
v_call: TRBV5-1; clone_size: -; j_call: TRBJ1-2; cdr3_aa: CASSPGTEGSYGYTF
v_call: TRBV5-4; clone_size: -; j_call: TRBJ2-1; cdr3_aa: CASSLAGSNEQFF
v_call: TRBV19; clone_size: -; j_call: TRBJ2-2; cdr3_aa: CASSIGRVWAGELFF
v_call: TRBV27; clone_size: -; j_call: TRBJ2-7; cdr3_aa: CASSLTGTGPYEQYF
v_call: TRBV7-3; clone_size: -; j_call: TRBJ2-3; cdr3_aa: CASSSSSGRVTDTQYF
v_call: TRBV30; clone_size: -; j_call: TRBJ2-5; cdr3_aa: CAWSGSGQTQYF
v_call: TRBV5-3; clone_size: -; j_call: TRBJ1-2; cdr3_aa: CARSLYGKRRGYTF
v_call: TRBV19; clone_size: -; j_call: TRBJ2-3; cdr3_aa: CASSSGTTDTQYF
v_call: TRBV14; clone_size: -; j_call: TRBJ1-2; cdr3_aa: CASSQTAYGYTF
v_call: TRBV7-2; clone_size: -; j_call: TRBJ2-7; cdr3_aa: CASRGTSGGYEQYF
v_call: TRBV7-2; clone_size: -; j_call: TRBJ2-7; cdr3_aa: CASSLGLAVSYEQYF
v_call: TRBV5-6; clone_size: -; j_call: TRBJ1-2; cdr3_aa: CASSWAHLDREDGYTF
v_call: TRBV21-1; clone_size: -; j_call: TRBJ1-1; cdr3_aa: CASSKDDRGPTEAFF
v_call: TRBV27; clone_size: -; j_call: TRBJ1-3; cdr3_aa: CASRMGGVSSGNTIYF
v_call: TRBV19; clone_size: -; j_call: TRBJ2-3; cdr3_aa: CASSISLVSTDTQYF
v_call: TRBV7-2; clone_size: -; j_call: TRBJ2-5; cdr3_aa: CASSEGAYGTQYF
v_call: TRBV18; clone_size: -; j_call: TRBJ2-5; cdr3_aa: CASSPTEETQYF
v_call: TRBV25-1; clone_size: -; j_call: TRBJ1-6; cdr3_aa: CATSGQGNSPLHF